These 20 T cell receptor beta chains were sequenced from one sample in a study of CXCR3-negative and CXCR3-positive naive CD8 T cells. Study observations and caveats: More hydrophobic TRB CDR3s were found in CXCR3-positive naive cells than in CXCR3-negative naive cells.

TRB cDNA was prepared as libraries by UMI-labeled 5' RACE. Using the 5' RACE reads, TCRdb records one entry per CDR3 protein without DNA. Its table lists around 63,000 distinct CDR3 sequences. Their cognate antigens are unknown. The sample taken for sequencing was naive CXCR3+ CD8+ T cells from blood. Noted subset: CD45RO-CCR7+CD27+CD95- naive CD8+ T cells expressing CXCR3 (TNR3+). All receptors come from a human donor in good health. Some clones in this sample may be carry-over from other donors' samples.

The chain employs TRBV4-3 and TRBJ2-1; checking the TCRdb D call of TRBD2 is not possible without DNA. Germline lookup yields CDR1 LGHNA and CDR2 YSLEER. The CDR3 has 15 residues. CDR3 in amino acids: CASSQDRGGPDEQFF.

V usage is TRBV29-1 and J usage is TRBJ1-2; TCRdb's D call of TRBD1 is untestable without DNA. Germline V gives CDR1 SQVTM, CDR2 ANQGSEA. The CDR3 consists of 12 residues. CDR3 sequence: CSVRDGDYGHTF.

The chain combines TRBV7-9 with TRBJ2-5. The CDR3 runs 14 residues. Looked up from germline, CDR1 is SEHNR and CDR2 is FQNEAQ (reference sequence). CDR3 protein: CASSLGRIQETQYF.

The rearrangement joins TRBV7-2 to TRBJ2-5; TCRdb gives TRBD2 as the D gene, but with no DNA this cannot be confirmed. Germline CDR1 is SGHTA and CDR2 is FQGNSA. This CDR3 contains 17 residues. The CDR3 is CASSLRGSGEIQETQYF.

This chain joins TRBV30 and TRBJ2-3; TCRdb's assignment of TRBD2 cannot be checked, as there is no DNA. This CDR3 has 14 amino acids. Germline loops: CDR1 GTSNPN, CDR2 SVGIG (reference sequence). The CDR3 spells CAWESGGLTDTQYF.

The chain joins TRBV4-1 to TRBJ2-5; TCRdb returns TRBD1, unconfirmable since there is no DNA. Germline values: CDR1 MGHRA, CDR2 YSYEKL. This CDR3 has 14 residues. The CDR3 sequence: CASSQKGESETQYF.

The chain carries TRBV29-1 and TRBJ1-1. Germline CDR1 SQVTM, CDR2 ANQGSEA. This CDR3 comprises 11 residues. CDR3 in amino acids: CSVGLESEAFF.

The J gene is TRBJ2-1, the V gene TRBV11-1; without DNA, the TCRdb call of TRBD2 cannot be checked. This CDR3 region has 17 residues. Germline lookup yields CDR1 SGHAT and CDR2 FQDESV (reference sequence). CDR3: CASSLASLAGGGNEQFF.

The chain links TRBV28 to TRBJ2-5; TCRdb outputs TRBD1, but without DNA this stays unchecked. Germline CDR1 and CDR2: MDHEN and SYDVKM. The CDR3 is 14 amino acids. The CDR3 here is CASRSRGGVETQYF.

This sequence joins TRBV7-9 and TRBJ2-1. Germline-derived CDR1 and CDR2 are SEHNR and FQNEAQ (reference sequence). There are 12 residues in the CDR3. The CDR3 loop is CASSFWFNEQFF. The full variable domain, completed using reference TRBV7-9 and TRBJ2-1, is DTGVSQNPRHKITKRGQNVTFRCDPISEHNRLYWYRQTLGQGPEFLTYFQNEAQLEKSRLLSDRFSAERPKGSFSTLEIQRTEQGDSAMYLCASSFWFNEQFFGPGTRLTVL.

The chain links TRBV7-9 to TRBJ2-7; the TCRdb call, TRBD2, lacks DNA for checking. The CDR3 totals 14 residues. From germline, CDR1 is SEHNR and CDR2 FQNEAQ (reference sequence). This CDR3 reads CASSLAGGGNEQYF.

The chain joins TRBV12-3 or TRBV12-4 to TRBJ2-5; TCRdb lists TRBD2, though no DNA is available to test this call. CDR3 length: 16 residues. Here the CDR3 reads CASSSLRLAVQETQYF.

V and J are TRBV6-2 or TRBV6-3 and TRBJ2-7; with no DNA, the TCRdb D assignment of TRBD2 cannot be verified. CDR1 and CDR2 from the germline V gene are MNHEY and SVGEGT. The CDR3 is 12 residues long. The CDR3: CASGSSSYEQYF.

The chain carries TRBV29-1 and TRBJ1-3; TCRdb reports TRBD1, a call that lacks DNA to check it against. CDR3 length equals 14 residues. Germline CDR1 and CDR2: SQVTM and ANQGSEA. CDR3 sequence: CSVTDRFSGNTIYF.

The CDR3 loop reads CSAQETGAGLAYEQYF. This chain links TRBV20-1 with TRBJ2-7; the D gene TCRdb calls, TRBD2, cannot be checked with no DNA. Germline assignment: CDR1 DFQATT and CDR2 SNEGSKA (reference sequence). The CDR3 has 16 residues.

J is TRBJ2-1 and V is TRBV4-3; TCRdb proposes TRBD2, but this gene call is untestable without DNA. The CDR3 consists of 15 residues. Germline CDR1 reads LGHNA; CDR2 reads YSLEER. This CDR3 is CASSQGTSGDNEQFF.

The chain carries TRBV29-1 and TRBJ2-2; TCRdb designates TRBD1, a call that cannot be tested without DNA. There are 15 residues in the CDR3. Per the germline V gene, CDR1 is SQVTM and CDR2 is ANQGSEA. This chain's CDR3 is CSVEEGATNTGELFF.

The V gene is TRBV28, the J gene TRBJ2-1. The germline gives CDR1 MDHEN, CDR2 SYDVKM. The length of the CDR3 is 13 residues. This chain's CDR3 is CASSLYSVNEQFF.

V and J are TRBV7-2 and TRBJ2-5; TCRdb outputs TRBD2, but without DNA this stays unchecked. Germline V gene data show CDR1 as SGHTA and CDR2 as FQGNSA. The CDR3 covers 15 residues. The CDR3 is CASSSSGLAGETQYF.

The V gene is TRBV7-8, the J gene TRBJ2-1; TCRdb indicates TRBD1, and absent DNA this call remains unverified. The CDR3 extends over 16 amino acids. Germline assignment: CDR1 SGHVS and CDR2 FQNEAQ. CDR3 sequence reads: CASRYSGDRDYNEQFF.